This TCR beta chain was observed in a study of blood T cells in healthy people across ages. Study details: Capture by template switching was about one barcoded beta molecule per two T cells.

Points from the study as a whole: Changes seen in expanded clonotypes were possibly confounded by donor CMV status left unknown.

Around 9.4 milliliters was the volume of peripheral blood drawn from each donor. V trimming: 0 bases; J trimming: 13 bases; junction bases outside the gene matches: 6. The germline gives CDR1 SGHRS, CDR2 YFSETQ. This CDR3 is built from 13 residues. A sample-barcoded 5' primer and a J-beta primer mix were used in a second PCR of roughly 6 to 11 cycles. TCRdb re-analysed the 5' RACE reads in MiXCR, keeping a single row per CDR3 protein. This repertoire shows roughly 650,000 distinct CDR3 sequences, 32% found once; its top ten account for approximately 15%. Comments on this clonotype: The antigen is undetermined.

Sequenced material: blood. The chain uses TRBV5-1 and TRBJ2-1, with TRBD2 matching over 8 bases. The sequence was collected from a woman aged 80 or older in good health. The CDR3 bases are TGCGCCAGCAGCTTGGGAGCGGGGGAGACCCAGTTCTTC. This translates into CASSLGAGETQFF.